The 4 T cell receptor beta chains below were found in one sample sequenced in a study of T cells in Graves' hyperthyroidism and ophthalmopathy. RNA transcripts served as the template for amplifying TCR beta CDR3 regions. The HTBI primer set served for first-round RT-PCR of the TCR CDR3. TCRdb reprocessed the multiplex PCR reads via MiXCR and lists one record per CDR3 protein. The profile covers about 500,000 distinct CDR3 sequences, with 15% to 20% appearing a single time and less than 30% taken by the ten largest. Specimen: blood. These receptors came from a woman aged 25 to 39 with Graves' ophthalmopathy.

CDR3 sequence: CASSFDSDTLEYTGELFF. In nucleotides, the CDR3 is TGTGCCAGCAGTTTCGATTCGGACACCCTGGAATACACCGGGGAGCTGTTTTTT. This chain joins TRBV6-5 and TRBJ2-2, with D maybe TRBD1 (5 bases). Germline assignment: CDR1 MNHEY and CDR2 SVGAGI. Trimming took 4 bases from V and 3 from J, leaving 21 bases between them. The CDR3 totals 18 residues.

This clonotype has just a few counts. The germline gene is not matched at one end of the junction; a read error may be the cause. This chain links TRBV6-1 with TRBJ2-3, with D possibly being TRBD2 (5 bases). Germline V gives CDR1 MNHNS, CDR2 SASEGT. The CDR3 is 13 amino acids. The CDR3 DNA is TGTGCCAGCAGGGCGGGCCCCACAAATACGCAGTATTTT. Translation: CASRAGPTNTQYF.

This clonotype came up many times. This chain uses TRBV7-2 with TRBJ2-5; 7 bases align to TRBD2. CDR1 and CDR2 from the germline V gene are SGHTA and FQGNSA. The junction had 7 bases not matched to a gene; V was cut back by 5 bases and J by 7 bases. This CDR3 is 13 amino acids long. The CDR3 is CASSLGLEGTQYF. The DNA for the CDR3 is TGTGCCAGCAGCCTCGGACTAGAAGGGACCCAGTACTTC.

This chain joins TRBV14 and TRBJ1-1; 7 bases line up with TRBD1. The CDR3 length is 14 residues. Germline V gives CDR1 SGHDN, CDR2 FVKESK. V was clipped by 4 bases and J by 5 bases; unmatched bases: 7. DNA for the CDR3: TGTGCCAGCAGCCCCCGGGACAGTTGGACTGAAGCTTTCTTT. Its translation is CASSPRDSWTEAFF.